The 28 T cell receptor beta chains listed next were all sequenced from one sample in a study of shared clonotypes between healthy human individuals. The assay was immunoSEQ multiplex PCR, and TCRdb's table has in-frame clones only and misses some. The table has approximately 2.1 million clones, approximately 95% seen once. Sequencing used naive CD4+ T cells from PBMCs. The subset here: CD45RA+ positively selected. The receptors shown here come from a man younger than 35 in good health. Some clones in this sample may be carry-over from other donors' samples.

CDR3 DNA sequence: TGTGCCAGCAGTTCCGGGACAGGGCAAAGGAACACTGAAGCTTTCTTT. Protein sequence: CASSSGTGQRNTEAFF. This chain joins TRBV27 and TRBJ1-1; 9 positions agree with TRBD1. V lost 4 bases and J lost 1; bases outside the gene matches: 7. The germline V gene encodes CDR1 MNHEY and CDR2 SMNVEV (reference sequence). The CDR3 has 16 residues.

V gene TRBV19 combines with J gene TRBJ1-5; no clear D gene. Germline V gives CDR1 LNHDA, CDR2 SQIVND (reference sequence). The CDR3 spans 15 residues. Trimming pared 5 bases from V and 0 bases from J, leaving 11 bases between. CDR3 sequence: CASSPWRGSNQPQHF. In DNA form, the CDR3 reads TGTGCCAGTAGTCCGTGGCGCGGTAGCAATCAGCCCCAGCATTTT.

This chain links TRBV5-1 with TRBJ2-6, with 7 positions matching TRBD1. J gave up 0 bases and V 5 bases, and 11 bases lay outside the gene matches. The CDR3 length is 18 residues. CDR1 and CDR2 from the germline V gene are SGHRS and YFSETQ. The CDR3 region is CASRYTTTGVSGANVLTF. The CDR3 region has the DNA TGCGCCAGCAGATACACTACCACAGGGGTCTCTGGGGCCAACGTCCTGACTTTC.

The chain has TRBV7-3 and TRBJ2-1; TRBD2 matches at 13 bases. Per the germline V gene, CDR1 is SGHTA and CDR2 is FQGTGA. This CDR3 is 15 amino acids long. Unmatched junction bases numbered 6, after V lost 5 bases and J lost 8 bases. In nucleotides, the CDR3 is TGTGCCAGCAGCAGAGGGACTAGCGGGAACGATGAGCAGTTCTTC. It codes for CASSRGTSGNDEQFF.

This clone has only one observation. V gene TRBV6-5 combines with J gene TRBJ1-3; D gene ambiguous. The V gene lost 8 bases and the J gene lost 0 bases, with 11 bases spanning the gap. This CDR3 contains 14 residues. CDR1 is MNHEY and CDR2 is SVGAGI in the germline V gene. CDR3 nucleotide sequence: TGTGCCAGCGCGGTTGAGGACTCTGGAAACACCATATATTTT. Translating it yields CASAVEDSGNTIYF.

CDR3 loop: CASSLGARETQYF. Here the CDR3 DNA reads TGTGCCAGCAGTTTGGGGGCACGGGAGACCCAGTACTTC. The rearrangement joins TRBV28 to TRBJ2-5, with a tentative D call TRBD1 (6 bases). The CDR3 consists of 13 residues. V was shortened by 3 bases and J by 5 bases, with 10 bases between the two germline ends. CDR1 MDHEN and CDR2 SYDVKM come from the germline V gene.

The CDR3 coding sequence is TGCGCCAGCAGCTTGGGGGGCGCAGGGGCAGATACGCAGTATTTT. The encoded protein is CASSLGGAGADTQYF. This chain links TRBV5-1 with TRBJ2-3; D might be TRBD1 (6 bases). This CDR3 comprises 15 residues. Germline lookup yields CDR1 SGHRS and CDR2 YFSETQ. The ends were cut back, 0 bases at V and 4 bases at J, with 12 bases in the middle.

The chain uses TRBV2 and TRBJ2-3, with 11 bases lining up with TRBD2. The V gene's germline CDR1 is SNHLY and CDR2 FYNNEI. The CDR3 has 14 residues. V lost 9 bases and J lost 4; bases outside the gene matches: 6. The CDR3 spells CASRLAGYADTQYF. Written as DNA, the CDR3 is TGTGCCAGTCGACTAGCGGGATACGCAGATACGCAGTATTTT.

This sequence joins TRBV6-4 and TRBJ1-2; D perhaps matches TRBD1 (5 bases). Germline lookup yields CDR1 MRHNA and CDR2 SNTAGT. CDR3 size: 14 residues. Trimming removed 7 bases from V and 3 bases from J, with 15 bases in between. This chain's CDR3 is CASTPAGGDYGYTF. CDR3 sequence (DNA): TGTGCCAGCACCCCCGCCGGGGGGGACTATGGCTACACCTTC.

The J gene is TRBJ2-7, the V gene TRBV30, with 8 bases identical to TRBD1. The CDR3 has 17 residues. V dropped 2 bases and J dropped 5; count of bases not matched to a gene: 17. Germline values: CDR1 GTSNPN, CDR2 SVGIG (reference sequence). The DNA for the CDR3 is TGTGCCTGGAGTATGGGGTACCCTCTGGCAGGGGGCGACGAGCAGTACTTC. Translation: CAWSMGYPLAGGDEQYF.

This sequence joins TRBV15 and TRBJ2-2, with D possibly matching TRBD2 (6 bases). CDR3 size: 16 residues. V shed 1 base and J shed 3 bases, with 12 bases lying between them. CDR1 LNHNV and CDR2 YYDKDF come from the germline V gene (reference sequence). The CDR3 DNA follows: TGTGCCACCAGCAGAGGTGGGGGGTATGACACCGGGGAGCTGTTTTTT. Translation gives CATSRGGGYDTGELFF.

CDR3 in amino acids: CASSSGSRYLEQYF. For the CDR3, the DNA is TGTGCCAGCAGTTCGGGTTCTAGGTACCTCGAGCAGTACTTC. The chain combines TRBV28 with TRBJ2-7, with D hard to call. Germline values: CDR1 MDHEN, CDR2 SYDVKM. Between the trimmed V and J ends, which lost 4 bases and 6 bases, there was a span of 16 bases. The CDR3 totals 14 residues.

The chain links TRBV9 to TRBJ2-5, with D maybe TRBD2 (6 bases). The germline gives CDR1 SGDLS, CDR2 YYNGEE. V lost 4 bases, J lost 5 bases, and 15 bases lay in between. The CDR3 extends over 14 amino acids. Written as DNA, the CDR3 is TGTGCCAGCAGCCCACCGGGGGTTTTGGAGACCCAGTACTTC. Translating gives CASSPPGVLETQYF.

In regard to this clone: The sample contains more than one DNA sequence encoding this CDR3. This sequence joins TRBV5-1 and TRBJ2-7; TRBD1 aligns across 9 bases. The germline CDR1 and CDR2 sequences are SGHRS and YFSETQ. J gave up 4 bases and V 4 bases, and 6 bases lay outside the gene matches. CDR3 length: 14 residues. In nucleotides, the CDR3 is TGCGCCAGCAGCCCGGGACAGGGACTATACGAGCAGTACTTC. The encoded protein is CASSPGQGLYEQYF.

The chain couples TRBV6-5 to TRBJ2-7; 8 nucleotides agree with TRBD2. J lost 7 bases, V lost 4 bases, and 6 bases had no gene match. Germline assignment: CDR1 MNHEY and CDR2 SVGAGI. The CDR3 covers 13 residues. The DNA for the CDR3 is TGTGCCAGCAGTTCAGTAGCGGGGTATGAGCAGTACTTC. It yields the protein CASSSVAGYEQYF.

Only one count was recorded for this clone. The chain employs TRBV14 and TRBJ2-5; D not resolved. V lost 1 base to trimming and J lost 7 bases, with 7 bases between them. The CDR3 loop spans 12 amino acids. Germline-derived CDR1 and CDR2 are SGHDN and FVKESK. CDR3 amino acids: CASSQGRGTQYF. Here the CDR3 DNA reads TGTGCCAGCAGCCAAGGTAGAGGGACCCAGTACTTC.

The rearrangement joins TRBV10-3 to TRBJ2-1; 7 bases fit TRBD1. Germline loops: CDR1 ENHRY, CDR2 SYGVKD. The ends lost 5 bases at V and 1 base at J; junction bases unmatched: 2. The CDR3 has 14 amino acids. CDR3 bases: TGTGCCATCAGTCGGGACAGATCCTACAATGAGCAGTTCTTC. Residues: CAISRDRSYNEQFF.

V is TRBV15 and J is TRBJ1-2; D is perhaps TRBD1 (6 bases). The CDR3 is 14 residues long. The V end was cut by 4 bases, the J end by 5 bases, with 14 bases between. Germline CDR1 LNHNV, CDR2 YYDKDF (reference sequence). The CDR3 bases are TGTGCCACCAGCAAACTTACAGGGTCGTATGGCTACACCTTC. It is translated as CATSKLTGSYGYTF.

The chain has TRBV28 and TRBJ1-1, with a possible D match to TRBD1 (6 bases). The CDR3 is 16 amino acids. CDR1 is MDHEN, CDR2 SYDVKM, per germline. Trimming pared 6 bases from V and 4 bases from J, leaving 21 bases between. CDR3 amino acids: CASSQGGARFGTEAFF. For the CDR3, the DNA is TGTGCCAGCAGCCAAGGGGGGGCTCGGTTCGGCACTGAAGCTTTCTTT.

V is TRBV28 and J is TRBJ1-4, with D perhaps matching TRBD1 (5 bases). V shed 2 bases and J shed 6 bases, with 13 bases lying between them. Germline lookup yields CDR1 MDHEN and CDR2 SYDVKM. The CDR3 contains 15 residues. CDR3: CASSLGGRKDEKLFF. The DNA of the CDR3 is TGTGCCAGCAGTTTAGGGGGTAGGAAGGATGAAAAACTGTTTTTT.

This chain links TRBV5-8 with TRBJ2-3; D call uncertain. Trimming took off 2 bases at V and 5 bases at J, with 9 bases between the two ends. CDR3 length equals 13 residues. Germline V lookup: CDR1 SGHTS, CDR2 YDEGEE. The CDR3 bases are TGTGCCAGCAGCTTTACGCAGTTAGATACGCAGTATTTT. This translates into CASSFTQLDTQYF.

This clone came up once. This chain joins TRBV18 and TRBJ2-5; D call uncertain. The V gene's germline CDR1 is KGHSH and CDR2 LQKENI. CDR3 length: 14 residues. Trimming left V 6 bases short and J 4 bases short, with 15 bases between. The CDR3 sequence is CASSSSLRVETQYF. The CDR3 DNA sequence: TGTGCCAGCTCCAGTTCCCTGAGAGTAGAGACCCAGTACTTC.

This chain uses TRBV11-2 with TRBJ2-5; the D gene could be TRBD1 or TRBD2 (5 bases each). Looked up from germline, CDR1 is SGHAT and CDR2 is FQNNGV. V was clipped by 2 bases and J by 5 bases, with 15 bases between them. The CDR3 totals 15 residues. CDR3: CASSLFPGSRETQYF. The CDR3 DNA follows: TGTGCCAGCAGCTTATTCCCAGGGAGTAGGGAGACCCAGTACTTC. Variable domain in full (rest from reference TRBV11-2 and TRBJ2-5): EAGVAQSPRYKIIEKRQSVAFWCNPISGHATLYWYQQILGQGPKLLIQFQNNGVVDDSQLPKDRFSAERLKGVDSTLKIQPAKLEDSAVYLCASSLFPGSRETQYFGPGTRLLVL.

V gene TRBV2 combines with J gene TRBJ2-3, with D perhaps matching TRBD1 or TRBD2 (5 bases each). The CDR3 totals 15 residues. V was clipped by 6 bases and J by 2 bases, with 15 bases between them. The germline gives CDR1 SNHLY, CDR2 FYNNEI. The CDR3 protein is CASRDLGHLTDTQYF. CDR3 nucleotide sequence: TGTGCCAGCAGGGACTTAGGACACCTCACAGATACGCAGTATTTT.

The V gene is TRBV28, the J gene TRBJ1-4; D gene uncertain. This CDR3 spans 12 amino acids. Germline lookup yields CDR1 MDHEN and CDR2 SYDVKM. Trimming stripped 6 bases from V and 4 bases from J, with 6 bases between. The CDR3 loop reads CASRQYNEKLFF. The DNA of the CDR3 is TGTGCCAGCAGGCAATATAATGAAAAACTGTTTTTT. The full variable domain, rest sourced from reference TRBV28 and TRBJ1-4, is DVKVTQSSRYLVKRTGEKVFLECVQDMDHENMFWYRQDPGLGLRLIYFSYDVKMKEKGDIPEGYSVSREKKERFSLILESASTNQTSMYLCASRQYNEKLFFGSGTQLSVL.

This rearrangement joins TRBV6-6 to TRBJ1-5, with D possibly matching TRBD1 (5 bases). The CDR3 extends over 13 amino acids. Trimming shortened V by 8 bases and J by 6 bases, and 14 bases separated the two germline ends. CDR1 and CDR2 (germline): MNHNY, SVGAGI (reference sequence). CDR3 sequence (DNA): TGTGCCAGCTCCTTAGGGGTAGGTCAGCCCCAGCATTTT. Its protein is CASSLGVGQPQHF.

In nucleotides, the CDR3 is TGTGCCAGCAGCGATGTGACGGGGCAGGAGACCCAGTACTTC. Amino acids: CASSDVTGQETQYF. This chain links TRBV13 with TRBJ2-5; D tentatively reads TRBD1 or TRBD2 (5 bases each). V dropped 5 bases and J dropped 5 bases, with 15 bases sitting between them. Germline V gene sequence: CDR1 PRHDT, CDR2 FYEKMQ (reference sequence). The CDR3 is 14 residues long. Combining the CDR3 with reference TRBV13 and TRBJ2-5 gives the whole variable domain AAGVIQSPRHLIKEKRETATLKCYPIPRHDTVYWYQQGPGQDPQFLISFYEKMQSDKGSIPDRFSAQQFSDYHSELNMSSLELGDSALYFCASSDVTGQETQYFGPGTRLLVL.

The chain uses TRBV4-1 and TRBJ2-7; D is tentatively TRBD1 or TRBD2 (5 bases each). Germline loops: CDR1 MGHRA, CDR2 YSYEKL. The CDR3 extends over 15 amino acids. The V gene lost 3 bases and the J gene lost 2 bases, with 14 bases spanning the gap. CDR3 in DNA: TGCGCCAGCAGCCAGACCGGGACGGTCGCCTACGAGCAGTACTTC. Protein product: CASSQTGTVAYEQYF.